The 18 T cell receptor beta chains reported below all come from one sample, sequenced in a study of CD8 T cells in ankylosing spondylitis. Overall study findings and caveats: Characteristic of ankylosing spondylitis blood, it appeared, was a TCR beta motif comprising several highly homologous variants.

Their recognized antigens are unknown. MiXCR was run by TCRdb on the 5' RACE reads, yielding one entry per CDR3 protein. The data contain fewer than 650,000 distinct CDR3 sequences, roughly 12% of them singletons. Sequencing used blood, either unsorted or a sorted T cell fraction (not recorded which). The source of these receptors is a male donor with ankylosing spondylitis.

This clonotype has a handful of counts. This chain links TRBV2 with TRBJ2-1; 16 nucleotides match TRBD2. Trimming took 7 bases from V and 5 from J; bases not matched to a gene: 14. Germline CDR1 reads SNHLY; CDR2 reads FYNNEI. The CDR3 contains 19 residues. CDR3 sequence: CASTTFPGLAGGRDNEQFF. CDR3 nucleotide sequence: TGTGCCAGCACCACCTTCCCGGGACTAGCGGGAGGGCGGGACAATGAGCAGTTCTTC.

V and J are TRBV12-3 or TRBV12-4 and TRBJ2-3; D may be TRBD1 (6 bases). Trimming removed 5 bases at V and 3 bases at J, with 15 bases between. The CDR3 is 15 amino acids. CDR3 sequence (DNA): TGTGCCAGCAGTCCGAAGACAGGTTGGACAGATACGCAGTATTTT. Amino acid sequence: CASSPKTGWTDTQYF.

In its sample, this clonotype was seen a few times. V is TRBV4-1 and J is TRBJ1-5; the match to TRBD1 covers 7 bases. CDR3 size: 15 residues. Germline V gene data show CDR1 as MGHRA and CDR2 as YSYEKL. V lost 1 base and J lost 6; bases outside the gene matches: 6. The CDR3, as DNA: TGCGCCAGCAGCCAAGTCGCGGACAGGCTTCAGCCCCAGCATTTT. Residues: CASSQVADRLQPQHF.

This clonotype was seen only a few times. J is TRBJ2-7 and V is TRBV7-8, with TRBD1 matching 9 bases. The V and J ends lost 4 bases and 3 bases, in that order; junction bases with no gene match: 10. The CDR3 has 16 residues. The germline CDR1 and CDR2 sequences are SGHVS and FQNEAQ. In DNA form, the CDR3 reads TGTGCCAGCAGCTATCTCCCGGGACAGGGCCTCTACGAGCAGTACTTC. This codes for CASSYLPGQGLYEQYF.

This sequence joins TRBV11-2 and TRBJ2-5, with 7 bases aligning to TRBD2. The length of the CDR3 is 17 residues. The germline V gene encodes CDR1 SGHAT and CDR2 FQNNGV. Germline trimming cut 0 bases from V and 1 base from J; bases unmatched to any gene: 8. The CDR3 DNA is TGTGCCAGCAGCTTAGAAGGCTTAGTAGCGGGCCAAGAGACCCAGTACTTC. Translated: CASSLEGLVAGQETQYF.

Worth noting for this clonotype: Possible read error: a much larger clone is one base away. The chain joins TRBV4-2 to TRBJ2-1; 12 positions agree with TRBD2. The CDR3 has 18 residues. Germline assignment: CDR1 LGHNA and CDR2 YNFKEQ. Trimming at V came to 4 bases and at J to 5 bases, leaving 12 bases not matched to a gene. The CDR3 loop is CASSPGTSGWASNNEQFF. The CDR3 nucleotides are TGTGCCAGCAGCCCCGGGACTAGCGGGTGGGCCTCTAACAATGAGCAGTTCTTC.

This clonotype was observed at least ten times. The V call is TRBV7-9, the J call TRBJ2-3; 11 nucleotides line up with TRBD2. CDR3 length equals 15 residues. CDR1 is SEHNR and CDR2 is FQNEAQ in the germline V gene (reference sequence). V was clipped by 3 bases and J by 4 bases; unmatched bases: 3. CDR3 coding DNA: TGTGCCAGCAGCTTGCAACTAGCGGGAGCAGATACGCAGTATTTT. Translating gives CASSLQLAGADTQYF. Variable domain in full (rest from reference TRBV7-9 and TRBJ2-3): DTGVSQNPRHKITKRGQNVTFRCDPISEHNRLYWYRQTLGQGPEFLTYFQNEAQLEKSRLLSDRFSAERPKGSFSTLEIQRTEQGDSAMYLCASSLQLAGADTQYFGPGTRLTVL.

This clonotype was observed a handful of times. This chain links TRBV20-1 with TRBJ1-5; D unresolved. Trimming cost V 4 bases and J 0 bases, with 10 bases left between them. The CDR3 has 14 amino acids. Per germline, CDR1 DFQATT and CDR2 SNEGSKA (reference sequence). The CDR3: CSAIGLDSNQPQHF. The CDR3 DNA sequence: TGCAGTGCTATCGGACTTGATAGCAATCAGCCCCAGCATTTT.

Only a few counts were recorded for this clonotype. The chain is built from TRBV5-6 and TRBJ2-3, with D perhaps matching TRBD2 (5 bases). This CDR3 comprises 14 residues. Germline CDR1 is SGHDT and CDR2 is YYEEEE. Trimming shortened V by 1 base and J by 6 bases, and 12 bases separated the two germline ends. CDR3 coding DNA: TGTGCCAGCAGCTTGCGGCTAGCATACGATACGCAGTATTTT. Amino acids: CASSLRLAYDTQYF.

This clonotype was counted between two and nine times. This rearrangement joins TRBV5-1 to TRBJ2-3; D gene unclear. The CDR3 covers 13 residues. V lost 6 bases and J lost 4, with 12 bases in between. Germline CDR1 and CDR2: SGHRS and YFSETQ. CDR3 region: CASTLLPADTQYF. CDR3 in DNA: TGCGCCAGCACGTTGCTTCCTGCAGATACGCAGTATTTT.

This chain joins TRBV12-3 or TRBV12-4 and TRBJ1-1; D gene unclear. CDR3 length equals 13 residues. V was pared by 5 bases and J by 5 bases, with 12 bases between. Here the CDR3 reads CASSTERRTEAFF. DNA for the CDR3: TGTGCCAGCAGTACCGAACGAAGGACTGAAGCTTTCTTT.

The rearrangement links TRBV5-1 to TRBJ2-1; D ambiguous. The V and J ends lost 4 bases and 5 bases respectively, with 10 bases between them. Germline values: CDR1 SGHRS, CDR2 YFSETQ. CDR3 length: 13 residues. The CDR3 nucleotides read TGCGCCAGCAGCAGTGCAACGAACAATGAGCAGTTCTTC. Amino acids: CASSSATNNEQFF.

This chain uses TRBV20-1 with TRBJ1-4; D is uncertain. CDR1 DFQATT and CDR2 SNEGSKA come from the germline V gene (reference sequence). The CDR3 has 12 residues. V was shortened by 3 bases and J by 8 bases, with 10 bases between the two germline ends. CDR3 region: CSASREPEKLFF. The DNA of the CDR3 is TGCAGTGCTAGTCGCGAACCCGAAAAACTGTTTTTT.

This rearrangement joins TRBV27 to TRBJ2-3; 11 bases align to TRBD2. Germline CDR1 reads MNHEY; CDR2 reads SMNVEV (reference sequence). This CDR3 spans 14 amino acids. Trimming cost V 10 bases and J 0 bases; bases outside gene matches: 3. The CDR3 region has the DNA TGTGCCACCCGACTAGCGGGAAGCACAGATACGCAGTATTTT. It specifies CATRLAGSTDTQYF.

In its sample, this clonotype was seen many times. The chain couples TRBV12-3 or TRBV12-4 to TRBJ1-2, with D uncertain. The ends were cut back, 2 bases at V and 2 bases at J, with 6 bases in the middle. The CDR3 has 13 residues. CDR3 nucleotides: TGTGCCAGCAGTTTAAGGGAAAACTATGGCTACACCTTC. Translating gives CASSLRENYGYTF.

The chain joins TRBV7-9 to TRBJ2-5; D unresolved. The germline V and J ends were trimmed by 1 base and 5 bases, with 5 bases remaining between them. Germline loops: CDR1 SEHNR, CDR2 FQNEAQ (reference sequence). The CDR3 extends over 12 amino acids. The CDR3 coding sequence is TGTGCCAGCAGCTTAGTATTCGAGACCCAGTACTTC. Translated, it gives CASSLVFETQYF.

This clonotype was seen only a few times. The rearrangement links TRBV20-1 to TRBJ2-1; D unclear. Germline CDR1 and CDR2: DFQATT and SNEGSKA (reference sequence). Trimming stripped 6 bases from V and 3 bases from J, with 12 bases between. There are 13 residues in the CDR3. CDR3 sequence reads: CSAFIVDYNEQFF. In DNA form, the CDR3 reads TGCAGTGCCTTTATCGTGGACTACAATGAGCAGTTCTTC.

The chain joins TRBV29-1 to TRBJ1-1; D possibly corresponds to TRBD1 (6 bases). Trimming left V 5 bases short and J 1 base short, with 17 bases between. Looked up from germline, CDR1 is SQVTM and CDR2 is ANQGSEA. The CDR3 has 15 residues. The CDR3 is CSVRISGQPNTEAFF. CDR3 DNA: TGCAGCGTTAGAATTAGTGGACAGCCGAACACTGAAGCTTTCTTT.